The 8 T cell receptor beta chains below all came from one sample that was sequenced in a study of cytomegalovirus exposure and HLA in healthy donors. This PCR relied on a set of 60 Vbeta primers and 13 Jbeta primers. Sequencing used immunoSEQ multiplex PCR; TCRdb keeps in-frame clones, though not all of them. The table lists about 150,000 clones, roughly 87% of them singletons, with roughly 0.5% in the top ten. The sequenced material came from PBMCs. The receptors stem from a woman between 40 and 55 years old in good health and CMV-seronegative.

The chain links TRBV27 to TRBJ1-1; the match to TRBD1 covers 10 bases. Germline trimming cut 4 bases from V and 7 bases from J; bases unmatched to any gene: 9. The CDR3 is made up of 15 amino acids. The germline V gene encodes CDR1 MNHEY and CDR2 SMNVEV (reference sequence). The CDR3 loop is CASSSSGQGTREAFF. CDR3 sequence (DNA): TGTGCCAGCAGTTCGTCGGGACAGGGGACCCGTGAAGCTTTCTTT.

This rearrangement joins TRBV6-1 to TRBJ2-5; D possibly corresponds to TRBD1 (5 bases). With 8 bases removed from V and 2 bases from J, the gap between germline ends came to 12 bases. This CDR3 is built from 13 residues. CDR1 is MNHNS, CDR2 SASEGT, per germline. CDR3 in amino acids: CASGREQQETQYF. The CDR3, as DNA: TGTGCCAGCGGCAGGGAACAGCAAGAGACCCAGTACTTC.

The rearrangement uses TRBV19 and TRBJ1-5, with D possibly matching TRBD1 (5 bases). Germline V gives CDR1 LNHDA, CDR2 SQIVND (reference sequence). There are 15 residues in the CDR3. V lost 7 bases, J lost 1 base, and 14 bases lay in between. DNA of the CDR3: TGTGCCAGTAAGGAGATCCGGGGGAGCAATCAGCCCCAGCATTTT. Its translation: CASKEIRGSNQPQHF.

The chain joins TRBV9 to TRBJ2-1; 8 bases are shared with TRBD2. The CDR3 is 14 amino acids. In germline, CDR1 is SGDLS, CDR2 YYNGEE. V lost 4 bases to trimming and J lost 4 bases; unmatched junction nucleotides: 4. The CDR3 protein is CASSISGAYNEQFF. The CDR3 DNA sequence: TGTGCCAGCAGCATTAGCGGGGCATACAATGAGCAGTTCTTC.

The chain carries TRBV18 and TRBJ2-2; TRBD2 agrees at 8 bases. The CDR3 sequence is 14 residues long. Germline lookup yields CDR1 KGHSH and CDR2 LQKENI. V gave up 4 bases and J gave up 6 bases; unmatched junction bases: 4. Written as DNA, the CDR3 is TGTGCCAGCTCACAACGGGAGGGCCCCGGGGAGCTGTTTTTT. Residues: CASSQREGPGELFF.

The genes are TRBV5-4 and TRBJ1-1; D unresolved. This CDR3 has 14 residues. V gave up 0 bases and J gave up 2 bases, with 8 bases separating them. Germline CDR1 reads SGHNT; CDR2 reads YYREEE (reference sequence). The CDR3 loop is CASSLEKTNTEAFF. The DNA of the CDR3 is TGTGCCAGCAGCTTGGAAAAGACAAACACTGAAGCTTTCTTT.

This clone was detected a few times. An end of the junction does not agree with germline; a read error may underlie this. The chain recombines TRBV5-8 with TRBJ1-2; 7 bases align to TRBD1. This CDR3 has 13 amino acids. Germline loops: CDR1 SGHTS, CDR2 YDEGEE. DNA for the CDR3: TGTGCCAGCACCTTGACAGGGCACTATGGCTACACCTTC. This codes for CASTLTGHYGYTF. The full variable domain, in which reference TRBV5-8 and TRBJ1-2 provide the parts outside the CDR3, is EAGVTQSPTHLIKTRGQQATLRCSPISGHTSVYWYQQALGLGLQFLLWYDEGEERNRGNFPPRFSGRQFPNYSSELNVNALELEDSALYLCASTLTGHYGYTFGSGTRLTVV.

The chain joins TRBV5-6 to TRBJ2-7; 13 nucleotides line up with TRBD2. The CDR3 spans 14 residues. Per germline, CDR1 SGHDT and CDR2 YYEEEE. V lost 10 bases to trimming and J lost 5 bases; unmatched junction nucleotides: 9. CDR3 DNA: TGTGCCGGCAAGGAGACTAGCGGGAGGAACGAGCAGTACTTC. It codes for CAGKETSGRNEQYF.